The sequence of this T cell receptor beta chain was determined in a study of shared clonotypes between healthy human individuals. The wider study: Donors were a couple of women and a few men aged 18 to 49.

Profiling relied on immunoSEQ multiplex PCR, and the TCRdb table lists in-frame clones only, not all of them. The data contain 700,000 or so clones, roughly 78% of them singletons. Germline-derived CDR1 and CDR2 are ENHRY and SYGVKD. V was clipped by 8 bases and J by 0 bases; unmatched bases: 4. The CDR3 runs 13 residues. Notes on this clone: In the same sample, other DNA sequences code for this CDR3.

The chain employs TRBV10-3 and TRBJ2-7, with 7 bases that match TRBD1. The sequenced material came from memory CD4+ T cells sorted from blood. Stated subset: CD45RA-negative fraction. The TCR originated in a woman in her twenties or thirties in good health. DNA of the CDR3: TGTGCCATCCAGACAGGGAGCTCCTACGAGCAGTACTTC. It is translated as CAIQTGSSYEQYF.